Presented here are 23 T cell receptor beta chains from one specimen sequenced in a study of cytomegalovirus exposure and HLA in healthy donors. PCR was performed using 60 Vbeta and 13 Jbeta primers. The data were produced by immunoSEQ multiplex PCR, yet TCRdb's version contains in-frame clones alone and is incomplete. The sample has approximately 220,000 clones, 60% to 80% seen once. The sequenced sample consisted of PBMCs. The receptors originated from a male donor in good health and CMV-seronegative.

This chain joins TRBV7-3 and TRBJ1-1; D perhaps matches TRBD1 (5 bases). This CDR3 is 13 amino acids long. V lost 5 bases and J lost 6, with 13 bases in between. Germline CDR1 and CDR2: SGHTA and FQGTGA. CDR3 region: CASSDSGGSEAFF. The CDR3 DNA reads as TGTGCCAGCAGCGATTCGGGGGGTTCTGAAGCTTTCTTT. The full variable domain, with the rest looked up from reference TRBV7-3 and TRBJ1-1, is GAGVSQTPSNKVTEKGKYVELRCDPISGHTALYWYRQSLGQGPEFLIYFQGTGAADDSGLPNDRFFAVRPEGSVSTLKIQRTERGDSAVYLCASSDSGGSEAFFGQGTRLTVV.

The V gene is TRBV5-5, the J gene TRBJ2-2, with D unresolved. Trimming shortened V by 6 bases and J by 3 bases, and 12 bases separated the two germline ends. Germline V gene lookup returns CDR1 SGHKS and CDR2 YYEKEE (reference sequence). CDR3 size: 14 residues. Written as DNA, the CDR3 is TGTGCCAGCACCATTTCAATTGACACCGGGGAGCTGTTTTTT. As protein: CASTISIDTGELFF.

The table lists this clone with a few counts. V usage is TRBV7-2 and J usage is TRBJ1-1; 9 nucleotides line up with TRBD1. The J segment lost 2 bases and the V segment lost 5 bases, leaving 6 bases of the junction unmatched. This CDR3 comprises 15 residues. Germline V CDR1 and CDR2: SGHTA, FQGNSA. CDR3 residues: CASSLRTGDNTEAFF. DNA for the CDR3: TGTGCCAGCAGCCTAAGGACAGGGGACAACACTGAAGCTTTCTTT.

The gene calls are TRBV7-9 and TRBJ2-7; tentatively, D is TRBD2 (6 bases). Germline V gene sequence: CDR1 SEHNR, CDR2 FQNEAQ (reference sequence). The V and J ends lost 4 bases and 6 bases respectively, with 19 bases between them. The CDR3 is 15 amino acids. CDR3 in DNA: TGTGCCAGCAGCTCCTCGTGGTCGGGAGTGGGCGAGCAGTACTTC. This gives the protein CASSSSWSGVGEQYF.

This chain joins TRBV27 and TRBJ2-7; 8 bases match TRBD1. From germline, CDR1 is MNHEY and CDR2 SMNVEV (reference sequence). V shed 6 bases and J 5 bases; nucleotides not matched to a gene: 9. This CDR3 is built from 14 residues. The CDR3 DNA reads as TGTGCCAGCAGCCCCAGGACAGGGTTCAACGAGCAGTACTTC. Amino acid sequence: CASSPRTGFNEQYF.

J is TRBJ2-2 and V is TRBV5-1; tentative D call: TRBD1 (6 bases). The CDR3 contains 14 residues. Between the trimmed V and J ends, which lost 4 bases and 4 bases, there was a span of 11 bases. From germline, CDR1 is SGHRS and CDR2 YFSETQ. CDR3 DNA: TGCGCCAGCAGCCTCAGGGGCCCCACCGGGGAGCTGTTTTTT. Translation: CASSLRGPTGELFF.

This chain uses TRBV27 with TRBJ1-1, with 9 bases that match TRBD1. The CDR3 is made up of 16 amino acids. The germline CDR1 and CDR2 sequences are MNHEY and SMNVEV (reference sequence). V was pared by 3 bases and J by 3 bases, with 8 bases of the junction left unmatched. The CDR3 nucleotides are TGTGCCAGCAGTTTCGACAGGGGGAGGTTTGACACTGAAGCTTTCTTT. Protein product: CASSFDRGRFDTEAFF.

The chain links TRBV5-5 to TRBJ1-5; TRBD1 might be the D (5 bases). Germline V gene lookup returns CDR1 SGHKS and CDR2 YYEKEE (reference sequence). The ends were cut back, 1 base at V and 0 bases at J, with 14 bases in the middle. The CDR3 spans 17 residues. The CDR3 here is CASSLKGQQYSNQPQHF. For the CDR3, the DNA is TGTGCCAGCAGCTTGAAGGGGCAGCAGTATAGCAATCAGCCCCAGCATTTT.

This chain links TRBV9 with TRBJ2-3, with 13 bases lining up with TRBD2. V lost 4 bases to trimming and J lost 1 base; unmatched junction nucleotides: 15. The CDR3 extends over 20 amino acids. Germline values: CDR1 SGDLS, CDR2 YYNGEE. Here the CDR3 DNA reads TGTGCCAGCAGCCCCCGGACTAGCGGGGGAGCCCCTAAGGGCACAGATACGCAGTATTTT. Amino acid sequence: CASSPRTSGGAPKGTDTQYF.

The CDR3 reads CASSKVTSEWDTIYF. For the CDR3, the DNA is TGTGCCAGCAGCAAGGTGACGAGCGAGTGGGACACCATATATTTT. The rearrangement joins TRBV13 to TRBJ1-3; no clear D gene. CDR3 size: 15 residues. The V and J ends lost 5 bases and 8 bases respectively, with 19 bases between them. CDR1 is PRHDT, CDR2 FYEKMQ, per germline (reference sequence). The full variable domain, in which reference TRBV13 and TRBJ1-3 provide the parts outside the CDR3, is AAGVIQSPRHLIKEKRETATLKCYPIPRHDTVYWYQQGPGQDPQFLISFYEKMQSDKGSIPDRFSAQQFSDYHSELNMSSLELGDSALYFCASSKVTSEWDTIYFGEGSWLTVV.

Only a few counts were recorded for this clone. The chain is built from TRBV10-3 and TRBJ1-2; 10 nucleotides match TRBD1. Germline loops: CDR1 ENHRY, CDR2 SYGVKD. V shed 11 bases, J shed 4 bases, and the junction held 7 bases outside the gene matches. The CDR3 runs 13 residues. The CDR3 nucleotides are TGTGCCTCGACAGGGGGCTTGAGCTATGGCTACACCTTC. Protein product: CASTGGLSYGYTF.

The chain carries TRBV5-1 and TRBJ2-7; 7 nucleotides align to TRBD1. CDR3 length equals 12 residues. The ends lost 4 bases at V and 3 bases at J; junction bases unmatched: 1. Germline V gene data show CDR1 as SGHRS and CDR2 as YFSETQ. In nucleotides, the CDR3 is TGCGCCAGCAGCCGGGACAGCTACGAGCAGTACTTC. It translates to CASSRDSYEQYF.

This sequence joins TRBV11-2 and TRBJ1-1; D gene unclear. Per germline, CDR1 SGHAT and CDR2 FQNNGV. The CDR3 length is 14 residues. V was trimmed by 1 base and J by 7 bases, leaving 13 bases between them. In DNA form, the CDR3 reads TGTGCCAGCAGCTTAGTGGCCGGACTTTATGAAGCTTTCTTT. Its protein is CASSLVAGLYEAFF.

The chain joins TRBV5-4 to TRBJ1-6; no firm D call. Germline V gene data show CDR1 as SGHNT and CDR2 as YYREEE (reference sequence). The CDR3 sequence is 14 residues long. Trimming pared 2 bases from V and 5 bases from J, leaving 8 bases between. The CDR3 loop reads CASSFGLNNSPLHF. The CDR3 DNA reads TGTGCCAGCAGCTTCGGACTGAATAATTCACCCCTCCACTTT.

As concerns this clone: The junction does not match germline at one end; this may be a read error. The chain has TRBV7-7 and TRBJ2-7; maybe TRBD2 (7 bases). The CDR3 covers 14 residues. CDR1 and CDR2 (germline): SSHAT, FNYEAQ (reference sequence). Here the CDR3 DNA reads TGTGCTAGCAGCTTAGAGGGGGGGGCCTACGAGCAGTACTTC. Encoded protein: CASSLEGGAYEQYF. The full variable domain, rest sourced from reference TRBV7-7 and TRBJ2-7, is GAGVSQSPRYKVTKRGQDVTLRCDPISSHATLYWYQQALGQGPEFLTYFNYEAQPDKSGLPSDRFSAERPEGSISTLTIQRTEQRDSAMYRCASSLEGGAYEQYFGPGTRLTVT.

V usage is TRBV10-3 and J usage is TRBJ1-1; tentative D call: TRBD1 (5 bases). Germline V gives CDR1 ENHRY, CDR2 SYGVKD. V lost 11 bases, J lost 1 base, and 11 bases lay in between. CDR3 size: 12 residues. The CDR3 loop reads CAGGAGNTEAFF. The CDR3 bases are TGTGCCGGCGGGGCCGGGAACACTGAAGCTTTCTTT.

The rearrangement links TRBV6-5 to TRBJ2-7; D is perhaps TRBD1 (6 bases). There are 14 residues in the CDR3. V was clipped by 6 bases and J by 0 bases, with 12 bases between them. Germline CDR1 is MNHEY and CDR2 is SVGAGI. CDR3 in DNA: TGTGCCAGCAGCTGGGACACGAGCTCCTACGAGCAGTACTTC. It encodes CASSWDTSSYEQYF.

The chain uses TRBV5-4 and TRBJ2-2; a weak D match, TRBD2 (5 bases). Germline V gene sequence: CDR1 SGHNT, CDR2 YYREEE (reference sequence). V was clipped by 4 bases and J by 4 bases, with 17 bases between them. The CDR3 consists of 16 residues. The CDR3: CASSGGFPSGTGELFF. For the CDR3, the DNA is TGTGCCAGCAGCGGAGGCTTCCCCTCGGGCACCGGGGAGCTGTTTTTT.

The chain carries TRBV9 and TRBJ1-1; D possibly corresponds to TRBD1 (6 bases). This CDR3 has 14 amino acids. Trimming stripped 3 bases from V and 2 bases from J, with 11 bases between. Germline V CDR1 and CDR2: SGDLS, YYNGEE. In DNA form, the CDR3 reads TGTGCCAGCAGCGCAAAAGGGGGTAACACTGAAGCTTTCTTT. It translates to CASSAKGGNTEAFF.

This rearrangement joins TRBV2 to TRBJ2-1, with TRBD2 matching over 12 bases. Germline V lookup: CDR1 SNHLY, CDR2 FYNNEI. The CDR3 contains 15 residues. The J segment lost 6 bases and the V segment lost 6 bases, leaving 6 bases of the junction unmatched. The CDR3 region is CASSRGTSGLNEQFF. CDR3 DNA: TGTGCCAGCAGCCGTGGGACTAGCGGGCTCAATGAGCAGTTCTTC.

The chain joins TRBV19 to TRBJ1-2; unclear D gene. The V and J ends lost 5 bases and 4 bases respectively, with 5 bases between them. Germline CDR1 is LNHDA and CDR2 is SQIVND (reference sequence). The CDR3 has 11 residues. CDR3 sequence (DNA): TGTGCCAGTAGTTTCAGCTATGGCTACACCTTC. This gives the protein CASSFSYGYTF.

This clone was found a few times. The gene calls are TRBV9 and TRBJ2-1, with TRBD2 matching over 14 bases. The CDR3 consists of 15 residues. V shed 3 bases, J shed 4 bases, and the junction held 0 bases outside the gene matches. Germline CDR1 is SGDLS and CDR2 is YYNGEE. The CDR3 sequence: CASSGTSGGYNEQFF. The CDR3 bases are TGTGCCAGCAGCGGGACTAGCGGGGGGTACAATGAGCAGTTCTTC. Complete variable domain (other parts from reference TRBV9 and TRBJ2-1): DSGVTQTPKHLITATGQRVTLRCSPRSGDLSVYWYQQSLDQGLQFLIQYYNGEERAKGNILERFSAQQFPDLHSELNLSSLELGDSALYFCASSGTSGGYNEQFFGPGTRLTVL.

This clone was counted a few times. The chain links TRBV18 to TRBJ2-5; TRBD1 aligns across 8 bases. Germline values: CDR1 KGHSH, CDR2 LQKENI. V lost 0 bases to trimming and J lost 6 bases; unmatched junction nucleotides: 9. The CDR3 covers 16 residues. The CDR3 coding sequence is TGTGCCAGCTCACCACCGGACCAGGGGGCGCGGAAGACCCAGTACTTC. As protein: CASSPPDQGARKTQYF.